What follows describes a single T cell receptor (beta chain). Its target is unknown. These data are taken from a study of OX40 agonist ivuxolimab in advanced cancers. Study context: Every 2 weeks, ivuxolimab was infused into the patients intravenously at between 0.01 and 10 mg/kg. About 42% of patients had received prior checkpoint inhibitor therapy. Partial responses were observed in three patients, of whom one had hepatocellular carcinoma and two had cutaneous melanoma.

Study-wide points: Expanded clones belonging to CD8+ T cells outnumbered, on average, those of CD4+.

Assay: immunoSEQ multiplex PCR; the TCRdb copy retains only in-frame clones and omits some. The sample includes approximately 65,000 clones, around 85% of them seen just once. The specimen was CD4+ or CD8+ T cells sorted from blood, collected in a trial of the OX40 agonist ivuxolimab. This sequence originates from an adult with an advanced solid tumor such as melanoma, head and neck, liver or kidney cancer.

CDR3 sequence: CASSSELAGGYNEQFF. CDR3 sequence (DNA): TGTGCCAGCAGCTCCGAACTAGCGGGGGGCTACAATGAGCAGTTCTTC. The V gene is TRBV11-1, the J gene TRBJ2-1; 12 positions match TRBD2. The CDR3 is 16 residues long. V dropped 4 bases and J dropped 3; count of bases not matched to a gene: 4. Germline CDR1 reads SGHAT; CDR2 reads FQDESV (reference sequence).